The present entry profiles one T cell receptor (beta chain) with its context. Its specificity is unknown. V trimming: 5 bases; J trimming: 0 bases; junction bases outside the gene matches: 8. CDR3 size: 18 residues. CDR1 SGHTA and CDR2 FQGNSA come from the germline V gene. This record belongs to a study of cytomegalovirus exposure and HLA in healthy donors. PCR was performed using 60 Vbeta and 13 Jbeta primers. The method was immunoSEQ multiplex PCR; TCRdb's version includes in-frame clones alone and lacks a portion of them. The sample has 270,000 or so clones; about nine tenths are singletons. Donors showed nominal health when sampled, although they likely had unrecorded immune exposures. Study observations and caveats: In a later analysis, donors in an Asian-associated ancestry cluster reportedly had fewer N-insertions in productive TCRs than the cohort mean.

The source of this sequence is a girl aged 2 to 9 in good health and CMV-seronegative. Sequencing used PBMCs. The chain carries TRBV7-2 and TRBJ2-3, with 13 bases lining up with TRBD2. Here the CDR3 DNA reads TGTGCCAGCAGCCGACTAGCGGGGGGTCTGTCTAGCACAGATACGCAGTATTTT. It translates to CASSRLAGGLSSTDTQYF.